This entry lists 14 T cell receptor beta chains sequenced from one sample in a study of siplizumab effects on memory and regulatory T cells. TCRdb keeps only in-frame clones here, not all; method: immunoSEQ multiplex PCR. Of over 90,000 clones listed, approximately 90% are singletons. The sequenced sample was CD4+ T cells sorted from blood. All receptors come from a human donor in good health.

V usage is TRBV7-9 and J usage is TRBJ1-1, with D unresolved. This CDR3 has 14 residues. Germline V gene data show CDR1 as SEHNR and CDR2 as FQNEAQ (reference sequence). V was pared by 2 bases and J by 1 base, with 8 bases between. CDR3 region: CASSLFPPNTEAFF. The CDR3 region has the DNA TGTGCCAGCAGCTTATTCCCCCCGAACACTGAAGCTTTCTTT.

CDR3 in DNA: TGTGCCTGGAGCCTACCGGGACAGGGCCACTTTCCGGCCTACGAGCAGTACTTC. As protein: CAWSLPGQGHFPAYEQYF. This chain links TRBV30 with TRBJ2-7, with 9 bases matching TRBD1. The CDR3 spans 18 residues. V shed 3 bases, J shed 2 bases, and the junction held 17 bases outside the gene matches. Germline values: CDR1 GTSNPN, CDR2 SVGIG (reference sequence). The full variable domain, with the rest looked up from reference TRBV30 and TRBJ2-7, is SQTIHQWPATLVQPVGSPLSLECTVEGTSNPNLYWYRQAAGRGLQLLFYSVGIGQISSEVPQNLSASRPQDRQFILSSKKLLLSDSGFYLCAWSLPGQGHFPAYEQYFGPGTRLTVT.

V is TRBV30 and J is TRBJ2-7; 7 bases line up with TRBD1. This CDR3 comprises 15 residues. With V trimmed by 3 bases and J by 3 bases, 11 bases remained unmatched. CDR1 is GTSNPN and CDR2 is SVGIG in the germline V gene (reference sequence). The CDR3, as DNA: TGTGCCTGGAGGGTGGCAGGGGGATCCTACTACGAGCAGTACTTC. This sequence encodes CAWRVAGGSYYEQYF.

This clone appeared a single time. The DNA for the CDR3 is TGCGCCAGCAGCCCACTAGAGAACACTGAAGCTTTCTTT. It encodes CASSPLENTEAFF. The V and J genes are TRBV5-1 and TRBJ1-1; D uncertain. CDR3 size: 13 residues. The germline gives CDR1 SGHRS, CDR2 YFSETQ. Trimming took 4 bases from V and 1 from J, leaving 8 bases between them.

The chain is built from TRBV5-1 and TRBJ2-1, with 8 bases fitting TRBD2. The V gene end was trimmed by 4 bases and the J gene end by 3 bases; junction bases not matched to a gene: 9. This CDR3 has 16 residues. The germline CDR1 and CDR2 sequences are SGHRS and YFSETQ. In nucleotides, the CDR3 is TGCGCCAGCAGCCTTTCCGTAGCGGGACTCTACAATGAGCAGTTCTTC. Protein sequence: CASSLSVAGLYNEQFF.

CDR3 loop: CATSIQVGYNEQFF. The DNA of the CDR3 is TGTGCCACCAGCATTCAGGTGGGCTACAATGAGCAGTTCTTC. The V and J genes are TRBV15 and TRBJ2-1; no reliable D call. CDR3 length equals 14 residues. V was cut by 4 bases and J by 3 bases, with 10 bases left in between. The germline gives CDR1 LNHNV, CDR2 YYDKDF (reference sequence).

The gene calls are TRBV30 and TRBJ1-4; a possible D gene is TRBD1 (6 bases). Per germline, CDR1 GTSNPN and CDR2 SVGIG (reference sequence). With 4 bases removed from V and 7 bases from J, the gap between germline ends came to 10 bases. This CDR3 has 12 residues. CDR3 protein: CAWTSDSEKLFF. The DNA of the CDR3 is TGTGCCTGGACCTCGGACAGTGAAAAACTGTTTTTT. Looking up the rest from reference TRBV30 and TRBJ1-4 gives the full variable domain: SQTIHQWPATLVQPVGSPLSLECTVEGTSNPNLYWYRQAAGRGLQLLFYSVGIGQISSEVPQNLSASRPQDRQFILSSKKLLLSDSGFYLCAWTSDSEKLFFGSGTQLSVL.

The CDR3 DNA is TGTGCCAGTATGAAAGCGGGAGGGCCCGGCACAGATACGCAGTATTTT. Its translation: CASMKAGGPGTDTQYF. The chain uses TRBV7-3 and TRBJ2-3; 10 bases align to TRBD2. The V gene end was trimmed by 9 bases and the J gene end by 1 base; junction bases not matched to a gene: 10. Germline CDR1 and CDR2: SGHTA and FQGTGA. CDR3 length: 16 amino acids.

The V gene is TRBV25-1, the J gene TRBJ2-1; D perhaps matches TRBD1 (6 bases). Germline CDR1 MGHDK, CDR2 SYGVNS. V shed 2 bases and J shed 10 bases, with 21 bases lying between them. The CDR3 contains 16 residues. This chain's CDR3 is CASSERKGVLGGEQFF. The CDR3 nucleotides are TGTGCCAGCAGTGAAAGAAAGGGGGTTCTGGGTGGAGAGCAGTTCTTC.

The chain couples TRBV11-2 to TRBJ2-7, with 11 bases fitting TRBD2. The CDR3 has 14 residues. Germline CDR1 SGHAT, CDR2 FQNNGV. The V and J ends lost 6 bases and 2 bases, in that order; junction bases with no gene match: 3. This chain's CDR3 is CASRNSGRAYEQYF. CDR3 coding DNA: TGTGCCAGCAGGAATAGCGGGAGGGCCTACGAGCAGTACTTC.

V usage is TRBV6-6 and J usage is TRBJ2-3; D is possibly TRBD2 (6 bases). Trimming pared 1 base from V and 6 bases from J, leaving 14 bases between. The CDR3 loop spans 15 amino acids. Germline CDR1 and CDR2: MNHNY and SVGAGI (reference sequence). The CDR3 loop reads CASSYLKGGRDTQYF. DNA for the CDR3: TGTGCCAGCAGTTACTTGAAGGGAGGCAGGGATACGCAGTATTTT.

V and J are TRBV4-1 and TRBJ2-1; D not resolved. Germline CDR1 is MGHRA and CDR2 is YSYEKL. The CDR3 totals 13 residues. Trimming cost V 1 base and J 4 bases, with 5 bases left between them. The chain's CDR3 is CASSQVGYNEQFF. CDR3 DNA sequence: TGCGCCAGCAGCCAAGTAGGATACAATGAGCAGTTCTTC.

This chain uses TRBV7-8 with TRBJ2-5; possibly TRBD2 for D (6 bases). Germline V gene sequence: CDR1 SGHVS, CDR2 FQNEAQ. The CDR3 totals 14 residues. Deletions cut 5 bases from V and 2 bases from J, with 12 bases between. The CDR3 sequence is CASSPGTLQETQYF. CDR3 sequence (DNA): TGTGCCAGCAGCCCCGGGACTTTACAAGAGACCCAGTACTTC.

The rearrangement links TRBV5-1 to TRBJ2-7; TRBD2 aligns across 10 bases. The germline gives CDR1 SGHRS, CDR2 YFSETQ. Trimming took 0 bases from V and 3 from J; bases not matched to a gene: 3. CDR3 length: 15 residues. DNA for the CDR3: TGCGCCAGCAGCTTGGTAGCGGGGGGAAACTACGAGCAGTACTTC. Its translation: CASSLVAGGNYEQYF.